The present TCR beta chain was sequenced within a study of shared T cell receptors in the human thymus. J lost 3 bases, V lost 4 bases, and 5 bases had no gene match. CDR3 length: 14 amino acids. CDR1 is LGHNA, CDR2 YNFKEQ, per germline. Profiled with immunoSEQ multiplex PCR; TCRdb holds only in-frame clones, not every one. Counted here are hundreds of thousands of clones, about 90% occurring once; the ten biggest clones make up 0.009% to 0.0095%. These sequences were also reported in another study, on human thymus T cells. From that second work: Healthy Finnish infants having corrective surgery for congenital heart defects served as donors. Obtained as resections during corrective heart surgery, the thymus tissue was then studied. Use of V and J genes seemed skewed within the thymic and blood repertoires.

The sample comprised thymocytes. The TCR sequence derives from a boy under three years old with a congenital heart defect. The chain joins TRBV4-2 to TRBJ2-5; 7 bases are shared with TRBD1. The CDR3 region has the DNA TGTGCCAGCAGCCGCATAACAGGGGAAGAGACCCAGTACTTC. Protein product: CASSRITGEETQYF.